The 29 T cell receptor beta chains in this list originate from one sample, sequenced in a study of cytomegalovirus exposure and HLA in healthy donors. 13 Jbeta primers and 60 Vbeta primers were used for the PCR. The table came from immunoSEQ multiplex PCR; TCRdb's copy has only in-frame clones and leaves some out. The data hold about 63,000 clones, with 73% observed a single time. The material sequenced was PBMCs. The receptors stem from a man over 45 in good health and CMV-seronegative.

The J gene is TRBJ1-1, the V gene TRBV7-9; D might be TRBD1 (5 bases). V gave up 1 base and J gave up 0 bases, with 6 bases separating them. The CDR3 spans 14 residues. Germline V gene sequence: CDR1 SEHNR, CDR2 FQNEAQ (reference sequence). The CDR3 bases are TGTGCCAGCAGCTTAGGCAGGGTGAACACTGAAGCTTTCTTT. Amino acids: CASSLGRVNTEAFF.

The genes are TRBV9 and TRBJ2-7; perhaps TRBD1 as D (5 bases). V shed 2 bases and J shed 3 bases, with 12 bases lying between them. The length of the CDR3 is 14 residues. CDR1 is SGDLS and CDR2 is YYNGEE in the germline V gene. The CDR3 sequence: CASSVGQPGYEQYF. The CDR3 nucleotides are TGTGCCAGCAGCGTGGGGCAGCCCGGCTACGAGCAGTACTTC. The full variable domain, with the rest looked up from reference TRBV9 and TRBJ2-7, is DSGVTQTPKHLITATGQRVTLRCSPRSGDLSVYWYQQSLDQGLQFLIQYYNGEERAKGNILERFSAQQFPDLHSELNLSSLELGDSALYFCASSVGQPGYEQYFGPGTRLTVT.

The rearrangement joins TRBV7-8 to TRBJ1-3; 7 positions match TRBD1. J lost 2 bases, V lost 1 base, and 8 bases had no gene match. Germline-derived CDR1 and CDR2 are SGHVS and FQNEAQ. The CDR3 contains 17 residues. The CDR3 sequence: CASSLEGQTGPGNTIYF. The CDR3 bases are TGTGCCAGCAGCTTAGAGGGGCAGACAGGGCCTGGAAACACCATATATTTT.

This clone occurred once. This chain joins TRBV15 and TRBJ1-1, with a weak D call TRBD1 (6 bases). This CDR3 comprises 16 residues. Germline V gene sequence: CDR1 LNHNV, CDR2 YYDKDF (reference sequence). Trimming cost V 0 bases and J 7 bases, with 18 bases left between them. The CDR3 DNA is TGTGCCACCAGCAGAGATAGGAGGGGGGGTCGTAGTGAAGCTTTCTTT. As protein: CATSRDRRGGRSEAFF.

V and J are TRBV6-5 and TRBJ1-2; D unresolved. V gave up 5 bases and J gave up 2 bases, with 9 bases separating them. CDR1 is MNHEY, CDR2 SVGAGI, per germline. The CDR3 covers 13 residues. This CDR3 is CASSLRNNYGYTF. As DNA, the CDR3 is TGTGCCAGCAGTCTCAGGAACAACTATGGCTACACCTTC.

This sequence joins TRBV10-1 and TRBJ1-2, with 8 bases that match TRBD1. Losses at the gene ends were 6 bases for V and 4 bases for J; bases not matched to a gene: 4. CDR3 length: 13 residues. CDR1 WNHNN and CDR2 SYGVQD come from the germline V gene (reference sequence). The CDR3 here is CASSPGQAYGYTF. The CDR3 nucleotides are TGCGCCAGCAGCCCGGGACAGGCCTATGGCTACACCTTC.

The chain uses TRBV13 and TRBJ1-5; no reliable D call. Germline-derived CDR1 and CDR2 are PRHDT and FYEKMQ (reference sequence). The CDR3 totals 14 residues. The V end was cut by 0 bases, the J end by 2 bases, with 5 bases between. CDR3: CASSLGHGNQPQHF. In DNA form, the CDR3 reads TGTGCCAGCAGCTTAGGCCATGGCAATCAGCCCCAGCATTTT.

In its sample, this clone was seen a few times. The chain combines TRBV2 with TRBJ2-7, with D maybe TRBD2 (5 bases). CDR1 and CDR2 (germline): SNHLY, FYNNEI. There are 16 residues in the CDR3. Trimming took 7 bases from V and 2 from J, leaving 21 bases between them. CDR3 nucleotide sequence: TGTGCCAGCACCCCCGGCGGGCCCGCCCGCCCCTACGAGCAGTACTTC. It encodes CASTPGGPARPYEQYF.

The chain links TRBV25-1 to TRBJ2-5; D is unclear. The J call is doubtful: the DNA matches TRBJ2-7 better. The CDR3 runs 15 residues. Germline values: CDR1 MGHDK, CDR2 SYGVNS. The CDR3 DNA is TGTGCCAGCAGTGAATTGGAGATAGGCGTCTACGAGCAGTACTTC. Its protein product is CASSELEIGVYEQYF.

This chain uses TRBV2 with TRBJ2-5; D remains unclear. Germline CDR1 is SNHLY and CDR2 is FYNNEI. This CDR3 has 13 residues. Deletions cut 4 bases from V and 1 base from J, with 7 bases between. This chain's CDR3 is CASSGYSQETQYF. In DNA, the CDR3 is TGTGCCAGCAGTGGCTACAGCCAAGAGACCCAGTACTTC.

The J gene is TRBJ1-5, the V gene TRBV7-9; possible D gene TRBD1, 5 bases. Trimming left V 4 bases short and J 4 bases short, with 8 bases between. CDR1 is SEHNR, CDR2 FQNEAQ, per germline (reference sequence). The CDR3 sequence is 13 residues long. This CDR3 is CASSWGDNQPQHF. In DNA, the CDR3 is TGTGCCAGCAGCTGGGGGGATAATCAGCCCCAGCATTTT.

This clone was counted between two and nine times. This sequence joins TRBV19 and TRBJ1-4, with TRBD1 matching 9 bases. This CDR3 is 17 amino acids long. Germline V gene sequence: CDR1 LNHDA, CDR2 SQIVND (reference sequence). V dropped 5 bases and J dropped 5; count of bases not matched to a gene: 12. CDR3 amino acids: CASSSIHRQGGNEKLFF. In DNA form, the CDR3 reads TGTGCCAGTAGTTCGATCCACCGACAGGGGGGAAATGAAAAACTGTTTTTT.

This chain joins TRBV11-2 and TRBJ1-3, with TRBD1 matching 7 bases. Trimming removed 11 bases from V and 4 bases from J; junction bases left unmatched: 5. The CDR3 loop spans 12 amino acids. Germline V gene data show CDR1 as SGHAT and CDR2 as FQNNGV. CDR3 sequence: CAVQGDGNTIYF. The CDR3 nucleotides are TGTGCCGTCCAGGGGGACGGAAACACCATATATTTT.

Concerning this clone: Its ends do not fully match the called genes, so a read error is possible. The chain combines TRBV7-9 with TRBJ2-3; the D is unclear. The CDR3 contains 11 residues. Germline CDR1 is SEHNR and CDR2 is FQNEAQ (reference sequence). As DNA, the CDR3 is TGTTCCAGCAGCGAGACAGATACGCAGTATTTT. Its protein is CSSSETDTQYF. Looking up the rest from reference TRBV7-9 and TRBJ2-3 gives the full variable domain: DTGVSQNPRHKITKRGQNVTFRCDPISEHNRLYWYRQTLGQGPEFLTYFQNEAQLEKSRLLSDRFSAERPKGSFSTLEIQRTEQGDSAMYLCSSSETDTQYFGPGTRLTVL.

The chain is built from TRBV6-1 and TRBJ2-7; D may be TRBD1 (6 bases). CDR3 size: 16 residues. The germline V and J ends were trimmed by 2 bases and 4 bases, with 18 bases remaining between them. CDR1 is MNHNS, CDR2 SASEGT, per germline. In DNA form, the CDR3 reads TGTGCCAGCAGTGAATTAGGGGGACGGTTGGGGTACGAGCAGTACTTC. Amino acid sequence: CASSELGGRLGYEQYF.

Concerning this clone itself: The junction does not match germline at one end; this may be a read error. This chain joins TRBV27 and TRBJ1-6, with D possibly matching TRBD1 (5 bases). Per germline, CDR1 MNHEY and CDR2 SMNVEV (reference sequence). The CDR3 consists of 17 residues. The CDR3 loop reads CASSFGRVGGENSLLHF. The CDR3, as DNA: TGTGCCAGCAGTTTCGGTAGAGTGGGGGGGGAGAATTCACTCCTCCACTTT.

The chain employs TRBV19 and TRBJ2-5, with 8 bases lining up with TRBD1. Germline V CDR1 and CDR2: LNHDA, SQIVND (reference sequence). This CDR3 is 13 amino acids long. With V trimmed by 5 bases and J by 5 bases, 4 bases remained unmatched. This chain's CDR3 is CASSLNRGETQYF. The DNA for the CDR3 is TGTGCCAGTAGTTTGAACAGGGGGGAGACCCAGTACTTC. Complete variable domain (other parts from reference TRBV19 and TRBJ2-5): DGGITQSPKYLFRKEGQNVTLSCEQNLNHDAMYWYRQDPGQGLRLIYYSQIVNDFQKGDIAEGYSVSREKKESFPLTVTSAQKNPTAFYLCASSLNRGETQYFGPGTRLLVL.

The rearrangement joins TRBV6-5 to TRBJ1-6; 7 positions agree with TRBD1. The J segment lost 10 bases and the V segment lost 6 bases, leaving 9 bases of the junction unmatched. CDR1 is MNHEY, CDR2 SVGAGI, per germline. This CDR3 region has 14 residues. In nucleotides, the CDR3 is TGTGCCAGCAGAGAGGACAGGTCGAAATCACCCCTCCACTTT. Its protein is CASREDRSKSPLHF.

The chain couples TRBV30 to TRBJ2-3; TRBD1 agrees at 7 bases. V shed 2 bases and J 5 bases; nucleotides not matched to a gene: 10. The CDR3 extends over 15 amino acids. The germline CDR1 and CDR2 sequences are GTSNPN and SVGIG (reference sequence). The CDR3 is CAWSRTGGLQDTQYF. The CDR3, as DNA: TGTGCCTGGAGTCGGACAGGCGGGCTTCAAGATACGCAGTATTTT.

The chain couples TRBV6-5 to TRBJ1-2; 7 nucleotides agree with TRBD1. Germline values: CDR1 MNHEY, CDR2 SVGAGI. The CDR3 loop spans 15 amino acids. The V segment lost 5 bases and the J segment 4 bases; nucleotides outside the gene matches: 10. CDR3 protein: CASSPWLAGGYGYTF. Written as DNA, the CDR3 is TGTGCCAGCAGTCCCTGGTTGGCAGGGGGCTATGGCTACACCTTC.

This chain joins TRBV5-5 and TRBJ1-1; D is unresolved. The V gene's germline CDR1 is SGHKS and CDR2 YYEKEE (reference sequence). The CDR3 sequence is 13 residues long. The V gene lost 2 bases and the J gene lost 4 bases, with 9 bases spanning the gap. CDR3 residues: CASSLDTATEAFF. The DNA for the CDR3 is TGTGCCAGCAGCTTAGACACCGCCACTGAAGCTTTCTTT.

The chain recombines TRBV30 with TRBJ1-6, with 7 bases identical to TRBD1. The CDR3 runs to 13 residues. Germline assignment: CDR1 GTSNPN and CDR2 SVGIG (reference sequence). The junction had 4 bases not matched to a gene; V was cut back by 1 base and J by 10 bases. The CDR3 region has the DNA TGTGCCTGGAGTGGAACAGGGGTCTCACCCCTCCACTTT. It encodes CAWSGTGVSPLHF.

The table lists this clone with a few counts. V and J are TRBV9 and TRBJ2-5; 7 bases line up with TRBD1. Germline CDR1 and CDR2: SGDLS and YYNGEE. CDR3 length: 17 residues. V was pared by 0 bases and J by 1 base, with 9 bases of the junction left unmatched. Written as DNA, the CDR3 is TGTGCCAGCAGCGTAGCTCCCCCCGGGACAGCCCAAGAGACCCAGTACTTC. Translating it yields CASSVAPPGTAQETQYF. Complete variable domain (other parts from reference TRBV9 and TRBJ2-5): DSGVTQTPKHLITATGQRVTLRCSPRSGDLSVYWYQQSLDQGLQFLIQYYNGEERAKGNILERFSAQQFPDLHSELNLSSLELGDSALYFCASSVAPPGTAQETQYFGPGTRLLVL.

The chain recombines TRBV27 with TRBJ1-6, with a weak D call TRBD1 (5 bases). Germline CDR1 and CDR2: MNHEY and SMNVEV (reference sequence). V lost 6 bases and J lost 9, with 15 bases in between. This CDR3 is built from 14 residues. CDR3 residues: CASSDREGFSPLHF. The CDR3 coding sequence is TGTGCCAGCAGCGACCGGGAGGGGTTTTCACCCCTCCACTTT.

The chain combines TRBV11-2 with TRBJ1-4; D is possibly TRBD1 (6 bases). The CDR3 contains 16 residues. Germline V gives CDR1 SGHAT, CDR2 FQNNGV. The V end was cut by 1 base, the J end by 8 bases, with 17 bases between. The CDR3, as DNA: TGTGCCAGCAGCTTAGGAAACAGGGTCGGGAACGAAAAACTGTTTTTT. Translation gives CASSLGNRVGNEKLFF. The full variable domain, in which reference TRBV11-2 and TRBJ1-4 provide the parts outside the CDR3, is EAGVAQSPRYKIIEKRQSVAFWCNPISGHATLYWYQQILGQGPKLLIQFQNNGVVDDSQLPKDRFSAERLKGVDSTLKIQPAKLEDSAVYLCASSLGNRVGNEKLFFGSGTQLSVL.

This chain joins TRBV4-1 and TRBJ1-2; 11 bases match TRBD1. The CDR3 length is 15 residues. Per germline, CDR1 MGHRA and CDR2 YSYEKL. V was clipped by 3 bases and J by 5 bases; unmatched bases: 5. Written as DNA, the CDR3 is TGCGCCAGCAGCCACGGACAGGGGGCAAGGTATGGCTACACCTTC. It codes for CASSHGQGARYGYTF.

This chain uses TRBV7-9 with TRBJ2-5; TRBD2 matches at 11 bases. The germline CDR1 and CDR2 sequences are SEHNR and FQNEAQ (reference sequence). Trimming took 6 bases from V and 2 from J; bases not matched to a gene: 8. There are 16 residues in the CDR3. Written as DNA, the CDR3 is TGTGCCAGCAGTCGCGCCGGGACTAGCGGACAAGAGACCCAGTACTTC. Translation gives CASSRAGTSGQETQYF. The full variable domain, rest sourced from reference TRBV7-9 and TRBJ2-5, is DTGVSQNPRHKITKRGQNVTFRCDPISEHNRLYWYRQTLGQGPEFLTYFQNEAQLEKSRLLSDRFSAERPKGSFSTLEIQRTEQGDSAMYLCASSRAGTSGQETQYFGPGTRLLVL.

This clone was seen only once. The rearrangement joins TRBV7-9 to TRBJ2-7, with 9 bases identical to TRBD1. Germline values: CDR1 SEHNR, CDR2 FQNEAQ (reference sequence). This CDR3 is built from 12 residues. Trimming took 11 bases from V and 1 from J; bases not matched to a gene: 3. This CDR3 reads CAAGTGSYEQYF. The CDR3 coding sequence is TGTGCCGCCGGGACAGGGTCCTACGAGCAGTACTTC.

The J gene is TRBJ1-2, the V gene TRBV11-1, with 7 bases matching TRBD1. The germline CDR1 and CDR2 sequences are SGHAT and FQDESV (reference sequence). CDR3 length: 13 amino acids. The trim removed 6 bases at V and 5 bases at J, leaving 6 bases unmatched. This CDR3 reads CASSETGLYGYTF. The DNA for the CDR3 is TGTGCCAGCAGTGAGACAGGGTTATATGGCTACACCTTC. The entire variable domain, with the rest obtained from reference TRBV11-1 and TRBJ1-2, is as follows: EAEVAQSPRYKITEKSQAVAFWCDPISGHATLYWYRQILGQGPELLVQFQDESVVDDSQLPKDRFSAERLKGVDSTLKIQPAELGDSAMYLCASSETGLYGYTFGSGTRLTVV.